This T cell receptor beta chain was identified in a study of regulatory T cells in long-lasting Graves disease. Whole-study findings and limits: When disease was persistent, TRBV28, TRBJ1-2 and TRBJ2-5 were the favored segments.

The CDR3 totals 16 residues. The J segment lost 4 bases and the V segment lost 5 bases, leaving 12 bases of the junction unmatched. Germline V lookup: CDR1 KGHSH, CDR2 LQKENI. The table lists this clonotype with many counts. As yet, its antigen is unknown. iRepertoire HTBI primers and Arm-PCR of CDR3 regions built TCR beta libraries. TCRdb analysed the multiplex PCR reads with MiXCR anew, one entry per CDR3 protein. The sample yields a few hundred thousand distinct CDR3 sequences, about 17% seen once. Stated time point: newly diagnosed GD, antithyroid drugs for less than 3 months. With RNA extracted from PBMCs as input, the TCR library was made. These data were likewise used in another study, on T cells in Graves' hyperthyroidism and ophthalmopathy.

This receptor was obtained from a woman in her twenties or thirties with Graves disease. The sample in question was peripheral blood mononuclear cells (PBMCs), obtained at new diagnosis, from a patient treated with antithyroid drugs. The V gene is TRBV18, the J gene TRBJ2-7; 9 nucleotides match TRBD2. CDR3 DNA sequence: TGTGCCAGCTCAACGGGGGACCTAGCGGGGCTGTACGAGCAGTACTTC. The encoded protein is CASSTGDLAGLYEQYF.